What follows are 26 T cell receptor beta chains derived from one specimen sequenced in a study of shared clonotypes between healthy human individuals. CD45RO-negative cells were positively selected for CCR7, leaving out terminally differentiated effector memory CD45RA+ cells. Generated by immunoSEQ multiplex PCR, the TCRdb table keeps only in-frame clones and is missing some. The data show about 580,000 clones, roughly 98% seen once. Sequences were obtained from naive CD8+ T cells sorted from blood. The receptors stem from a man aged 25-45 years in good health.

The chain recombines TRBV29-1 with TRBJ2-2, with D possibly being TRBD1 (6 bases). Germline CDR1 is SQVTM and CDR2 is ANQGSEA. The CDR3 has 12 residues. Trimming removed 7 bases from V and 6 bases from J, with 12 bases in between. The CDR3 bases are TGCAGCGCGTACAGGGACCCCGGGGAGCTGTTTTTT. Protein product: CSAYRDPGELFF.

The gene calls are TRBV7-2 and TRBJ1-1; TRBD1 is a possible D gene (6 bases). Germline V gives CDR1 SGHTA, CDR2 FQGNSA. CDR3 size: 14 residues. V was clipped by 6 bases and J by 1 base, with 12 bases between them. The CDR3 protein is CASRYRAQNTEAFF. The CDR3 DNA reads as TGTGCCAGCAGATACAGGGCGCAGAACACTGAAGCTTTCTTT.

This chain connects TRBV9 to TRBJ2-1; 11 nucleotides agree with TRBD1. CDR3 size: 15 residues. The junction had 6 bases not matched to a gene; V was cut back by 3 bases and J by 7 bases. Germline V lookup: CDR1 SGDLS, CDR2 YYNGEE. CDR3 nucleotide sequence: TGTGCCAGCAGCGCAGGACAGGGGGCTCGGAATGAGCAGTTCTTC. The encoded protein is CASSAGQGARNEQFF.

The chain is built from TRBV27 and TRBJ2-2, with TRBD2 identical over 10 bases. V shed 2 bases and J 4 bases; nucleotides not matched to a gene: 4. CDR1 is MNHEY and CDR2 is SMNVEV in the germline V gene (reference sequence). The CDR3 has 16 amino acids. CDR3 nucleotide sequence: TGTGCCAGCAGTTTAAGGCTAGCGGGAGTCACCGGGGAGCTGTTTTTT. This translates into CASSLRLAGVTGELFF.

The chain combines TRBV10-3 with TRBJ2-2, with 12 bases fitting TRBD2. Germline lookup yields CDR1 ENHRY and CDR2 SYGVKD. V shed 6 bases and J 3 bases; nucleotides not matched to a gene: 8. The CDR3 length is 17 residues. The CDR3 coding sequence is TGTGCCATCAGCCAGACTAGCGGGAGACGCGACACCGGGGAGCTGTTTTTT. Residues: CAISQTSGRRDTGELFF.

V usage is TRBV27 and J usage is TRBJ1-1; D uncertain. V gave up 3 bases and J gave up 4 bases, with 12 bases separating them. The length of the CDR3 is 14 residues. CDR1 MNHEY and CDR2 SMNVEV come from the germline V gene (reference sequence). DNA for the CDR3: TGTGCCAGCAGTTTTGGCAGCCTAGCCACTGAAGCTTTCTTT. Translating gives CASSFGSLATEAFF.

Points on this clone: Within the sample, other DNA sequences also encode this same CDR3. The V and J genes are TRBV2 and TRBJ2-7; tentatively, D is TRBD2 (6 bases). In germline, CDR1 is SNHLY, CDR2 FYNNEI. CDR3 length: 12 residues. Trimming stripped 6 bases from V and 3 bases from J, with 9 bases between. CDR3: CASSPAGYEQYF. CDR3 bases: TGTGCCAGCAGCCCAGCGGGCTACGAGCAGTACTTC. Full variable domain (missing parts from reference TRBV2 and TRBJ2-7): EPEVTQTPSHQVTQMGQEVILRCVPISNHLYFYWYRQILGQKVEFLVSFYNNEISEKSEIFDDQFSVERPDGSNFTLKIRSTKLEDSAMYFCASSPAGYEQYFGPGTRLTVT.

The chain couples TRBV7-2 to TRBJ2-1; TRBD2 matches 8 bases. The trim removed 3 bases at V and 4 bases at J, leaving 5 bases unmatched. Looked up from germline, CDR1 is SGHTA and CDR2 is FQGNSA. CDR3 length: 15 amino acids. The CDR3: CASSFLGGGYNEQFF. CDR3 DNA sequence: TGTGCCAGCAGCTTTTTAGGCGGGGGGTACAATGAGCAGTTCTTC.

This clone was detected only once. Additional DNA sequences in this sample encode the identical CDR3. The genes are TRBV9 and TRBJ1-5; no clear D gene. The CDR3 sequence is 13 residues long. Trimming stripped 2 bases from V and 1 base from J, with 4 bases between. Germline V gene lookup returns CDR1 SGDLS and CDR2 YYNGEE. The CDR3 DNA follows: TGTGCCAGCAGCGTGGGCAGCAATCAGCCCCAGCATTTT. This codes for CASSVGSNQPQHF.

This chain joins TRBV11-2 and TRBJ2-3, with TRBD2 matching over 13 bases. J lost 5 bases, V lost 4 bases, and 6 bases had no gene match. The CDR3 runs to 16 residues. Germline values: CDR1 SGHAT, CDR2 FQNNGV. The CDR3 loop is CASSSWTSGSQDTQYF. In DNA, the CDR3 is TGTGCCAGCAGCTCCTGGACTAGCGGGAGTCAAGATACGCAGTATTTT.

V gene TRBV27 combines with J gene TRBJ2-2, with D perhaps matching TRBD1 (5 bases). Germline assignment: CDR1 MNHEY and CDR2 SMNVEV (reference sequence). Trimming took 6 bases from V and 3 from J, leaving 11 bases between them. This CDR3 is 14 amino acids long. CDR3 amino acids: CASSPQGYTGELFF. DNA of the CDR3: TGTGCCAGCAGCCCTCAGGGATACACCGGGGAGCTGTTTTTT.

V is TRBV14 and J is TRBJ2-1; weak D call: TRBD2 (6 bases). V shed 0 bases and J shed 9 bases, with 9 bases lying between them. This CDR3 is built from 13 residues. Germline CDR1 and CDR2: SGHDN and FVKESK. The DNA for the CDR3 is TGTGCCAGCAGCCAAGATCGGAGGGCTGAGCAGTTCTTC. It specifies CASSQDRRAEQFF.

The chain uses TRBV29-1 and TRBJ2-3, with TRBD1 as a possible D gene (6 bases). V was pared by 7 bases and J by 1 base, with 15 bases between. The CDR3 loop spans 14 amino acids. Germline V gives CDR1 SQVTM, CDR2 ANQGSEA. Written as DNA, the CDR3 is TGCAGCGGTCTGGGGGCTTTGGGCACAGATACGCAGTATTTT. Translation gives CSGLGALGTDTQYF.

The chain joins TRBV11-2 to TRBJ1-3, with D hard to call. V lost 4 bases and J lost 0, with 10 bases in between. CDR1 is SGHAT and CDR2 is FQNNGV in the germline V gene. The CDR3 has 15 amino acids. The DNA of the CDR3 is TGTGCCAGCAGCTCCGACAACTACTCTGGAAACACCATATATTTT. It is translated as CASSSDNYSGNTIYF.

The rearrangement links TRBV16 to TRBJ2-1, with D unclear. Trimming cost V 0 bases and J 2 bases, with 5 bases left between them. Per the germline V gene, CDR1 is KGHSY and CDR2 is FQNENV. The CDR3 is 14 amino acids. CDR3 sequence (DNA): TGTGCCAGCAGCCAATCGGCAGCCTACAATGAGCAGTTCTTC. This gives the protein CASSQSAAYNEQFF.

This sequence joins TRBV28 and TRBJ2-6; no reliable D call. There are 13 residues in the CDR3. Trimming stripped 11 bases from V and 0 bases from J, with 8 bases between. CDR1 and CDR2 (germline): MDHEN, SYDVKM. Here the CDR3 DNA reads TGTGCCGTAAGAAGCTCTGGGGCCAACGTCCTGACTTTC. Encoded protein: CAVRSSGANVLTF.

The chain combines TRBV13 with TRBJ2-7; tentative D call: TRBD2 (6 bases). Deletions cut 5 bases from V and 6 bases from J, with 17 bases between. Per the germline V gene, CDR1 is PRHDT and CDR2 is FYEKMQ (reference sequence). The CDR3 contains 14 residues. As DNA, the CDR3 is TGTGCCAGCAGCCCCCTGGAGGGGCTGGGCGAGCAGTACTTC. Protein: CASSPLEGLGEQYF.

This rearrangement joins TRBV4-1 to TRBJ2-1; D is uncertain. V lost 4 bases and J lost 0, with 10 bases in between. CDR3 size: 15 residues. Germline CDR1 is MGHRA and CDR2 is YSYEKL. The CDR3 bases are TGCGCCAGCAGCCCGACTTTTAGCTCCTACAATGAGCAGTTCTTC. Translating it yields CASSPTFSSYNEQFF.

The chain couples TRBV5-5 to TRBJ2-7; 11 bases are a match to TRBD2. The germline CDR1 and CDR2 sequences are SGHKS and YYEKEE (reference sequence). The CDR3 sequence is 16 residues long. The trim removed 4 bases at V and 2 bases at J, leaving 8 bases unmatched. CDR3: CASSLWTSGYTYEQYF. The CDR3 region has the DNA TGTGCCAGCAGCCTCTGGACTAGCGGGTATACCTACGAGCAGTACTTC.

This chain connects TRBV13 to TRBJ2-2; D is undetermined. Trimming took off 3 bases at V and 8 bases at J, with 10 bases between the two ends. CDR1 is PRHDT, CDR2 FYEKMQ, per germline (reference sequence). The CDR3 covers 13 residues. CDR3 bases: TGTGCCAGCAGCTTGCTACCCAATGGGGAGCTGTTTTTT. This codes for CASSLLPNGELFF.

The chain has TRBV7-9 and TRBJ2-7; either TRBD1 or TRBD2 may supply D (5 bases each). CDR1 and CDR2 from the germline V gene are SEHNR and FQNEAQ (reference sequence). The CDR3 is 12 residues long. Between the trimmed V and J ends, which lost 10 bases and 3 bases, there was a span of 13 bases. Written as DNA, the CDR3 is TGTGCCATCGGAAGGGGAGTCTACGAGCAGTACTTC. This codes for CAIGRGVYEQYF.

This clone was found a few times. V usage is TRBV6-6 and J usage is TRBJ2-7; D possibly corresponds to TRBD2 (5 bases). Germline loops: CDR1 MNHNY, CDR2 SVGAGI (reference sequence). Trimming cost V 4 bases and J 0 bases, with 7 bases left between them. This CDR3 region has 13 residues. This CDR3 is CASSSGISYEQYF. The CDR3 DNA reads TGTGCCAGCAGTTCCGGGATCTCCTACGAGCAGTACTTC.

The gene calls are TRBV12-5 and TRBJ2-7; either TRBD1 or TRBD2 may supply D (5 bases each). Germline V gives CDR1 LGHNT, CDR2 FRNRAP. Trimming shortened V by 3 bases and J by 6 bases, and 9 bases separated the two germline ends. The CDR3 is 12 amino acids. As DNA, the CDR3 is TGTGCTAGTGGTTTTGACGGGGCCGAGCAGTACTTC. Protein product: CASGFDGAEQYF. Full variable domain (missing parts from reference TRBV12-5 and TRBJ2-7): DARVTQTPRHKVTEMGQEVTMRCQPILGHNTVFWYRQTMMQGLELLAYFRNRAPLDDSGMPKDRFSAEMPDATLATLKIQPSEPRDSAVYFCASGFDGAEQYFGPGTRLTVT.

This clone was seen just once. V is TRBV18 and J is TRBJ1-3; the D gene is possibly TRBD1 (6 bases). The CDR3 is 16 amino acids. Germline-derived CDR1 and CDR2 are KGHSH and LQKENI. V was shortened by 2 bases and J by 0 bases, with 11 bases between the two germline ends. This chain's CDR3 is CASSPSQDSSGNTIYF. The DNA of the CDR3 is TGTGCCAGCTCACCATCTCAGGACAGCTCTGGAAACACCATATATTTT.

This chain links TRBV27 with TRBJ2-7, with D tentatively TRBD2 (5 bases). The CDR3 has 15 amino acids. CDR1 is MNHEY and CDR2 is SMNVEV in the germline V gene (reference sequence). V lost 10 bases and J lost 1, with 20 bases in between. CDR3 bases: TGTGCCACCAAAGAAGGACTCGCAGGTTCCTACGAGCAGTACTTC. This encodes CATKEGLAGSYEQYF.

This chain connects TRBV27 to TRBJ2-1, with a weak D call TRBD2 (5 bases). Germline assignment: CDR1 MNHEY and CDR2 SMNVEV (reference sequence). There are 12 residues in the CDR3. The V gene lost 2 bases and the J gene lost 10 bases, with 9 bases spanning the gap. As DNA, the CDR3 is TGTGCCAGCAGTTTAGGGGAGCGAGAGCAGTTCTTC. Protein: CASSLGEREQFF.